The rows below give T cell receptor delta chains drawn from one sample of a study of Vδ1+ human thymocytes. TCRdb re-called clones from the multiplex PCR reads via CATT. The sample holds about 58,000 delta-chain clones, around 16% seen once. Sequenced input: Vdelta1+ gamma-delta thymocytes from the thymus. The receptors shown here come from a girl in the first two years of life who had congenital heart surgery. The conserved cysteine and the conserved F or W are not part of the CDR3 here. Fields, in order: J gene, V gene, CDR3 protein.

TRDJ1 | TRDV1 | APRRALGCPRAVGTADKLI
TRDJ1 | TRAV29/DV5 | AARNQNCLLYGPFLHKLI
TRDJ1 | TRDV1 | ALGELPRGLTETVRHTDKLI
TRDJ1 | TRDV1 | ALGEGLPTTSTYTDKLI
TRDJ1 | TRDV1 | ALGELRARSDTPTDKLI
TRDJ1 | TRDV1 | ALGGSLGHLYTDKLI
TRDJ1 | TRDV1 | ALGTPYSFGYTDKLI
TRDJ1 | TRDV1 | ALGELGYLLLLKASTGGHLPYTDKLI
TRDJ1 | TRDV1 | ALGELVGPSSTMYWGIRGTDKLI
TRDJ1 | TRDV1 | ALYPAGGYESKLI
TRDJ1 | TRDV1 | ALGPPHPFPREGSYTDKLI
TRDJ1 | TRDV1 | ALGSPKHTHQFRWLYTDKLI
TRDJ1 | TRDV1 | ALGERARTGGYVDKLI
TRDJ1 | TRDV1 | ALGDRRSPQRVIGGYALGLSDKLI
TRDJ1 | TRDV1 | ALGESHPAVLGIRVGYTDKLI
TRDJ1 | TRDV1 | ALGDPIRGIGLI
TRDJ1 | TRDV1 | ALGVPGGPDTGGYRGYTDKLI
TRDJ1 | TRDV1 | ALGVPPYWGPYTDKLI
TRDJ1 | TRDV1 | ALGASFARHTDKLI
TRDJ1 | TRDV1 | ALGEPTPVLGAPFDKLI
TRDJ1 | TRDV1 | ALGELYSYLGDTDTDKLI
TRDJ1 | TRDV1 | ALGTPFVGGQYTDKLI
TRDJ1 | TRDV1 | ALGGGVPHLASPTGSDKLI